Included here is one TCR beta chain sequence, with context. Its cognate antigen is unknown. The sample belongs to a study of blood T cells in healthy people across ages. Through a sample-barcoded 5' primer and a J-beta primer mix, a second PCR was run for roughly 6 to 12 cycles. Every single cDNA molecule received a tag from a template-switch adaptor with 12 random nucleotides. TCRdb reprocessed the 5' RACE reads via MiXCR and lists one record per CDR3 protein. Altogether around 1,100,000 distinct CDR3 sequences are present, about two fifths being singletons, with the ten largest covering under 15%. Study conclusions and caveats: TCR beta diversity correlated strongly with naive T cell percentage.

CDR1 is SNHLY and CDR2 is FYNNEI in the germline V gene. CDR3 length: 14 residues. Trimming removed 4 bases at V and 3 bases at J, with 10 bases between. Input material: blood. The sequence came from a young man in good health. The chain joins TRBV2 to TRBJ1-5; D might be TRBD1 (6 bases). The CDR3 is CASSVWTANQPQHF. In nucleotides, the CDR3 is TGTGCCAGCAGTGTATGGACAGCCAATCAGCCCCAGCATTTT.